This TCR beta chain was recorded in a study of T cells expressing NK-cell markers. Study-level background: Sorted CD3+CD56+NKG2C+, CD3+CD56+NKG2C- and CD3+CD56-NKG2C+ T cells supplied TCR beta repertoires.

CDR3 size: 12 residues. TCRdb derives one entry per CDR3 protein from the 5' RACE reads, leaving out DNA. This sample lists some 120,000 distinct CDR3 sequences; its ten largest clones have about 18%. Sequenced input: blood T cells: a sorted CD56 or NKG2C T cell subset, CD4+ or CD8+ T cells, or bulk PBMC T cells (not recorded which). The V and J genes are TRBV12-3 or TRBV12-4 and TRBJ2-7; TCRdb lists TRBD1, though no DNA is available to test this call. This TCR derives from a woman aged 18 to 75 in good health. The CDR3 spells CASSRGAYEQYF.